Listed below are T cell receptor beta chains from one sample, sequenced in a study of T cell repertoires in cytomegalovirus infection. TCRdb re-derived calls from the reads in MiXCR, one entry per CDR3 protein. The table shows some 600,000 distinct CDR3 sequences, with approximately 24% occurring only once. Source material: CD8+ T cells from PBMCs. These TCRs come from a human donor in good health (CMV status not recorded). Some clones in this sample may be carry-over from other donors' samples. Each CDR3 is given with its conserved first and last residue.

v_gene	j_gene	CDR3aa
TRBV10-1	TRBJ2-1	CASKGQGANEQFF
TRBV28	TRBJ1-3	CASIPRGSGNTTYF
TRBV7-9	TRBJ1-2	CASSSVRGLEGYTF
TRBV5-6	TRBJ1-2	CASSLWGIGADYGYTF
TRBV6-8	NA	CASQVGRGTYEQFF
TRBV6-4	TRBJ2-3	CASSERGDADTQYF
TRBV20-1	TRBJ2-5	CSARSDWRRETQYF
TRBV28	TRBJ2-3	CASSFLAKSGTDTQYF
TRBV20-1	TRBJ2-7	CSARDLTGDDYEQYF
TRBV14	TRBJ1-1	CASSQEWGANTEAFF
TRBV19	TRBJ1-5	CVSSKDQQPQHF
TRBV7-9	TRBJ2-3	CASTGTGGVDTQYF
TRBV5-5	TRBJ2-1	CASLGPNEQFF
TRBV7-2	TRBJ1-2	CASSLTGVAGYTF
TRBV14	TRBJ1-1	CASSHGQGYSNEAFF
TRBV12-3/TRBV12-4	TRBJ1-2	CASTPGTPAIYGYTF
TRBV18	TRBJ2-3	CASSPPKQGLFTDTQYF
TRBV28	TRBJ2-2	CASSLVSGMRNMNTGELFF
TRBV29-1	TRBJ2-2	CSVDPEGATGELFF
TRBV20-1	TRBJ2-2	CSAALAGSGELFF
TRBV15	TRBJ1-3	CATSPDRGHLGNTIYF
TRBV6-6	TRBJ2-6	CASSYLSGANVLTF
TRBV6-6	TRBJ1-3	CASSNYRGGNTIYF
TRBV25-1	TRBJ1-2	CASSGVWEDKYGYTF